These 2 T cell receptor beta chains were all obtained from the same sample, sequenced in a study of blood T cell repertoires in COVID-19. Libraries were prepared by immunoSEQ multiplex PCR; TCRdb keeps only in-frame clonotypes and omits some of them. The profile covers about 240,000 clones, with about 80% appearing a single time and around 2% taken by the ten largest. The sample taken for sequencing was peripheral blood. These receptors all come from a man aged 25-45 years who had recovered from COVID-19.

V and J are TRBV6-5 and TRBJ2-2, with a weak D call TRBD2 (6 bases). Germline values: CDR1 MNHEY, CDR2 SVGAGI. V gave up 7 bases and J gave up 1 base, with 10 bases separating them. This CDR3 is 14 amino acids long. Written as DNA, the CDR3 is TGTGCCAGCATCTTGGGGGGGAACACCGGGGAGCTGTTTTTT. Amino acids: CASILGGNTGELFF.

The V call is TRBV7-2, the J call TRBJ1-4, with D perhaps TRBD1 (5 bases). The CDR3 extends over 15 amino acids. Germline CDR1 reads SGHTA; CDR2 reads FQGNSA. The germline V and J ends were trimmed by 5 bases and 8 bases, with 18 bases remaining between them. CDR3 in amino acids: CASSLVFSGLEKLFF. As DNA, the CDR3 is TGTGCCAGCAGCCTAGTCTTCTCAGGGTTGGAAAAACTGTTTTTT.